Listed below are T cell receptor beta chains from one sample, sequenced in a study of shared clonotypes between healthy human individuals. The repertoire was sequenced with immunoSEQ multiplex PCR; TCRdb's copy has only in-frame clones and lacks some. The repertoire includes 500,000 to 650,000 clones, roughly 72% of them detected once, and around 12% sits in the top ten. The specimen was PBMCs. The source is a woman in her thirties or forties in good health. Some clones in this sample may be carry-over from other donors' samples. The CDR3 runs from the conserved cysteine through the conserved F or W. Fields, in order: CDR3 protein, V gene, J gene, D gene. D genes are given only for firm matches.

CASSVGPSTDTQYF	TRBV9	TRBJ2-3	-
CASKPDRDSGNTIYF	TRBV19	TRBJ1-3	TRBD1
CASSLDRDNNEKLFF	TRBV5-4	TRBJ1-4	-
CASSWGTGRTEAFF	TRBV13	TRBJ1-1	TRBD1
CASSSRTGGRNTGELFF	TRBV11-2	TRBJ2-2	TRBD1
CASSRDGNTGELFF	TRBV7-7	TRBJ2-2	-
CASSADRPYYNEQFF	TRBV5-5	TRBJ2-1	TRBD1
CASSLATGRETQYF	TRBV5-4	TRBJ2-5	-
CASSQGAGSYNEQFF	TRBV13	TRBJ2-1	-
CASSPPGTGKFF	TRBV28	TRBJ2-1	-
CASTGTGRWGYTF	TRBV6-5	TRBJ1-2	TRBD1
CASSLDRSDTQYF	TRBV7-7	TRBJ2-3	-
CACPWTSTGGYTF	TRBV30	TRBJ1-2	-
CASTMTGHSNQPQHF	TRBV6-1	TRBJ1-5	-
CASSQDWGPYNEQFF	TRBV14	TRBJ2-1	-
CASSFKATNEKLFF	TRBV5-6	TRBJ1-4	-
CASSFRTVEAFF	TRBV28	TRBJ1-1	-
CASSHRGVFEAFF	TRBV14	TRBJ1-1	-
CASSQVLAANTGELFF	TRBV4-1	TRBJ2-2	-
CASSLAHQTGQGMDYGYTF	TRBV28	TRBJ1-2	TRBD1
CASSSSGHFNTEAFF	TRBV5-4	TRBJ1-1	-
CASSLSWVSYEQYF	TRBV27	TRBJ2-7	-
CAGSLALNNEQFF	TRBV5-1	TRBJ2-1	-
CASSVTGEETQYF	TRBV5-1	TRBJ2-5	TRBD1
CAISEDPGSAAFF	TRBV6-1	TRBJ1-1	-
CASSPTSAQETQYF	TRBV9	TRBJ2-5	TRBD2
CASRTDLTYSYEQYF	TRBV2	TRBJ2-7	-
CASSEGGQGAWPQHF	TRBV2	TRBJ1-5	TRBD1
CASGLSQGWGRNTEAFF	TRBV12-5	TRBJ1-1	-
CASSPHRGPYEQYF	TRBV4-1	TRBJ2-7	TRBD1
CASSYPTTSGYEQYF	TRBV6-6	TRBJ2-7	TRBD2
CASSMGGLSYEQYF	TRBV19	TRBJ2-7	-
CASSLDGWEQYF	TRBV5-1	TRBJ2-7	-
CASSLRTGVEQFF	TRBV5-4	TRBJ2-1	TRBD1
CASSLAGGVYEQYF	TRBV11-2	TRBJ2-7	TRBD2
CASSAGGPNQPQHF	TRBV2	TRBJ1-5	TRBD1
CAISESQTSNEQFF	TRBV10-3	TRBJ2-1	-
CAISERGSTGELFF	TRBV10-3	TRBJ2-2	-
CASSQDWGFDTETFF	TRBV4-2	TRBJ1-1	-
CAISESGQGGYTF	TRBV10-3	TRBJ1-2	TRBD1
CASSPHGTSGRAGDTQYF	TRBV28	TRBJ2-3	TRBD2
CASSPTSSTNEQFF	TRBV5-1	TRBJ2-1	TRBD2
CSVRQGLSYNEQFF	TRBV29-1	TRBJ2-1	-
CASFTRSGSYNEQFF	TRBV28	TRBJ2-1	-
CASRYRGTEAFF	TRBV5-6	TRBJ1-1	TRBD1
CASTGTSGSDTQYF	TRBV7-2	TRBJ2-3	TRBD2
CASSHLAGTPNEQFF	TRBV11-3	TRBJ2-1	TRBD2
CASSLRSQDLAKNIQYF	TRBV7-9	TRBJ2-4	-
CASSPGTRYEQYF	TRBV11-2	TRBJ2-7	-
CASALGGNEQFF	TRBV2	TRBJ2-1	-
CASRTRTGVSYEQYF	TRBV28	TRBJ2-7	TRBD1
CASSFSGGDQPQHF	TRBV5-1	TRBJ1-5	-
CAWSVPARGTEKLFF	TRBV30	TRBJ1-4	-
CASSLLRTRELWTQYF	TRBV11-2	TRBJ2-5	-
CASSPTGGGETQYF	TRBV6-4	TRBJ2-5	-